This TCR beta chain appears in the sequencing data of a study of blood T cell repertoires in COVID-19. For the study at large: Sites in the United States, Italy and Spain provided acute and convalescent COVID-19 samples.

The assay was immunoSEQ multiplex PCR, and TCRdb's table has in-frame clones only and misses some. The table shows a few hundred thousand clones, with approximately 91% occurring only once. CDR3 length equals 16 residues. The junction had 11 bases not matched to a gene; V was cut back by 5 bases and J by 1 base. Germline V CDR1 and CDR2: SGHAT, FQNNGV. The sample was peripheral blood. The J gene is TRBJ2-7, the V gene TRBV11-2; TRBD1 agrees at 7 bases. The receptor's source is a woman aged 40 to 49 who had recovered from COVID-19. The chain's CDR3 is CASSQQQGIKSYEQYF. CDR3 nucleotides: TGTGCCAGCAGCCAACAACAGGGGATTAAGTCCTACGAGCAGTACTTC. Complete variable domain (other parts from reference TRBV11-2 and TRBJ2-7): EAGVAQSPRYKIIEKRQSVAFWCNPISGHATLYWYQQILGQGPKLLIQFQNNGVVDDSQLPKDRFSAERLKGVDSTLKIQPAKLEDSAVYLCASSQQQGIKSYEQYFGPGTRLTVT.